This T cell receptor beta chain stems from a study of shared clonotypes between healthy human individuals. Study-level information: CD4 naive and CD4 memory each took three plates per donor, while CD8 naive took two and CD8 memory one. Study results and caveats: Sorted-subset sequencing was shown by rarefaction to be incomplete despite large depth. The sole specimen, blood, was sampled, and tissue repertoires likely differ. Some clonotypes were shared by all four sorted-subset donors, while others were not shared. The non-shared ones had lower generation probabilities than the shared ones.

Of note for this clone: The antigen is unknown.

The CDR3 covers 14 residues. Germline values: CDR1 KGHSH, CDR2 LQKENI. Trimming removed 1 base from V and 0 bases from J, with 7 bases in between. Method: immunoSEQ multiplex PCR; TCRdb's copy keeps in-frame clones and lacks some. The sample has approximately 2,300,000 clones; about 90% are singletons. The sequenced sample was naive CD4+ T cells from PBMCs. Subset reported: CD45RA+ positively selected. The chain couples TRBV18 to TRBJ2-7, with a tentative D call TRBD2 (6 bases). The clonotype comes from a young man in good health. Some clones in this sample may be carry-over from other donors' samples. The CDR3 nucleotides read TGTGCCAGCTCACCACGCGGGGACTCCTACGAGCAGTACTTC. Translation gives CASSPRGDSYEQYF.